These T cell receptor beta chains were read from a single sample in a study of blood T cell repertoires in COVID-19. Method: immunoSEQ multiplex PCR; TCRdb's copy keeps in-frame clones and lacks some. The sample lists fewer than 250,000 clones; 85% to 90% were seen once. The sequenced material came from peripheral blood. The receptor set was obtained from a man aged 45 to 65 with acute or convalescent COVID-19. Both conserved end residues are part of each CDR3. Fields, in order: CDR3 protein, CDR3 DNA, clone size, D gene, V gene, J gene. The D gene is left open where the match is weak. The size entry is marked missing in some rows and otherwise reads once, few, many or a size class.

CDR3 protein: CASAPGSGLGYGYTF
CDR3 DNA: TGTGCTAGTGCCCCGGGTTCTGGGTTGGGCTATGGCTACACCTTC
clone size: once
D gene: .
V gene: TRBV12-5
J gene: TRBJ1-2

CDR3 protein: CASSQEAGNTEAFF
CDR3 DNA: TGTGCCAGCAGCCAAGAAGCGGGAAACACTGAAGCTTTCTTT
clone size: .
D gene: .
V gene: TRBV7-9
J gene: TRBJ1-1

CDR3 protein: CASRETGLNYGYTF
CDR3 DNA: TGTGCCAGCAGAGAGACAGGCCTGAACTATGGCTACACCTTC
clone size: .
D gene: .
V gene: TRBV6-5
J gene: TRBJ1-2

CDR3 protein: CASSQGLAGGLGDTQYF
CDR3 DNA: TGTGCCAGCAGCCAAGGACTAGCGGGGGGTCTTGGGGATACGCAGTATTTT
clone size: .
D gene: TRBD2
V gene: TRBV3-1/TRBV3-2
J gene: TRBJ2-3

CDR3 protein: CASSLIGVGETQYF
CDR3 DNA: TGTGCCAGCAGCTTGATCGGGGTCGGTGAGACCCAGTACTTC
clone size: .
D gene: .
V gene: TRBV5-8
J gene: TRBJ2-5

CDR3 protein: CASSLGSSGEVRGTQYF
CDR3 DNA: TGTGCCAGCAGCTTAGGGTCTAGCGGGGAGGTCCGAGGGACCCAGTACTTC
clone size: .
D gene: TRBD2
V gene: TRBV11-2
J gene: TRBJ2-5

CDR3 protein: CASSMDSQWGNTEAFF
CDR3 DNA: TGTGCCAGCAGCATGGACTCCCAATGGGGAAACACTGAAGCTTTCTTT
clone size: .
D gene: .
V gene: TRBV11-2
J gene: TRBJ1-1

CDR3 protein: CASFKEGGNSPLHF
CDR3 DNA: TGTGCCAGTTTTAAGGAAGGAGGAAATTCACCCCTCCACTTT
clone size: .
D gene: .
V gene: TRBV18
J gene: TRBJ1-6

CDR3 protein: CASSGQGANTEAFF
CDR3 DNA: TGTGCCAGCAGCGGCCAGGGGGCGAACACTGAAGCTTTCTTT
clone size: .
D gene: TRBD1
V gene: TRBV9
J gene: TRBJ1-1

CDR3 protein: CASSPRTGKNTEAFF
CDR3 DNA: TGCGCCAGCAGCCCCCGGACAGGGAAGAACACTGAAGCTTTCTTT
clone size: medium-sized
D gene: TRBD1
V gene: TRBV5-1
J gene: TRBJ1-1

CDR3 protein: CASSTPGHSNQPQHF
CDR3 DNA: TGTGCCAGCAGCACCCCGGGTCATAGCAATCAGCCCCAGCATTTT
clone size: few
D gene: .
V gene: TRBV21-1
J gene: TRBJ1-5

CDR3 protein: CAWSVRDRAGYGYTF
CDR3 DNA: TGTGCCTGGAGTGTACGCGATAGGGCAGGGTATGGCTACACCTTC
clone size: .
D gene: .
V gene: TRBV30
J gene: TRBJ1-2

CDR3 protein: CASSYSGQGPSPLHF
CDR3 DNA: TGTGCCAGCAGTTACTCGGGACAGGGGCCCTCACCCCTCCACTTT
clone size: few
D gene: TRBD1
V gene: TRBV6-5
J gene: TRBJ1-6

CDR3 protein: CASSRDTGEKLFF
CDR3 DNA: TGTGCCAGCAGCCGGGACACTGGAGAAAAACTGTTTTTT
clone size: .
D gene: .
V gene: TRBV7-2
J gene: TRBJ1-4

CDR3 protein: CASSSATGSYGYTF
CDR3 DNA: TGTGCCAGCAGCTCGGCTACAGGGTCCTATGGCTACACCTTC
clone size: .
D gene: .
V gene: TRBV7-9
J gene: TRBJ1-2

CDR3 protein: CASGQPNSYEQYF
CDR3 DNA: TGTGCCAGTGGACAGCCCAACTCCTACGAGCAGTACTTC
clone size: once
D gene: .
V gene: TRBV27
J gene: TRBJ2-7

CDR3 protein: CAISPDRHSNQPQHF
CDR3 DNA: TGTGCCATCAGTCCGGACAGACATAGCAATCAGCCCCAGCATTTT
clone size: .
D gene: .
V gene: TRBV10-3
J gene: TRBJ1-5

CDR3 protein: CASSFGTGDYGYTF
CDR3 DNA: TGTGCCAGCAGCTTCGGGACAGGAGACTATGGCTACACCTTC
clone size: .
D gene: TRBD1
V gene: TRBV6-5
J gene: TRBJ1-2

CDR3 protein: CAISEGTAGDTIYF
CDR3 DNA: TGTGCCATCAGTGAGGGGACAGCCGGTGACACCATATATTTT
clone size: .
D gene: TRBD1
V gene: TRBV10-3
J gene: TRBJ1-3

CDR3 protein: CASSERGFGYTF
CDR3 DNA: TGTGCCAGCAGTGAAAGGGGTTTTGGCTACACCTTC
clone size: .
D gene: .
V gene: TRBV6-1
J gene: TRBJ1-2

CDR3 protein: CASSLHSGQTVDSNQPQHF
CDR3 DNA: TGTGCCAGCAGCTTACATTCTGGGCAGACAGTCGATAGCAATCAGCCCCAGCATTTT
clone size: .
D gene: .
V gene: TRBV7-8
J gene: TRBJ1-5

CDR3 protein: CASSDLGLAGVGSSRDTQYF
CDR3 DNA: TGCGCCAGCAGTGACTTGGGACTAGCGGGGGTCGGGAGCAGTCGAGATACGCAGTATTTT
clone size: few
D gene: TRBD2
V gene: TRBV10-1
J gene: TRBJ2-3

CDR3 protein: CASRTTGVAGELFF
CDR3 DNA: TGTGCCAGCAGAACCACAGGGGTAGCCGGGGAGCTGTTTTTT
clone size: .
D gene: TRBD1
V gene: TRBV6-6
J gene: TRBJ2-2

CDR3 protein: CASRASDRYYGYTF
CDR3 DNA: TGTGCCAGCAGGGCCTCGGACAGATACTATGGCTACACCTTC
clone size: .
D gene: .
V gene: TRBV6-5
J gene: TRBJ1-2

CDR3 protein: CASSMRRQANQPQHF
CDR3 DNA: TGTGCCAGTAGTATGCGACGACAGGCCAATCAGCCCCAGCATTTT
clone size: .
D gene: .
V gene: TRBV19
J gene: TRBJ1-5

CDR3 protein: CASSGRGQSPLHF
CDR3 DNA: TGTGCCAGCAGTGGCAGGGGGCAATCACCCCTCCACTTT
clone size: .
D gene: TRBD1
V gene: TRBV2
J gene: TRBJ1-6